This T cell receptor (beta chain) was observed in a study of early T cells in non-severe SARS-CoV-2 infection. Study information: Investigators sequenced bulk RNA drawn from unsorted whole blood, and chains remained unpaired. Study results and limitations: VDJdb matching favored anti-spike CD8 responses, missing private and CD4 specificities.

The TCR library protocol attached unique molecular identifiers to the individual cDNA molecules. TCRdb itself ran the 5' RACE reads through MiXCR, one entry per CDR3 protein. The table lists 55,000 to 75,000 distinct CDR3 sequences, 8% to 10% of them singletons. Details on this clonotype: Its antigen remains unknown.

Germline V gene data show CDR1 as MDHEN and CDR2 as SYDVKM. With V trimmed by 6 bases and J by 6 bases, 20 bases remained unmatched. This CDR3 is 19 amino acids long. Sequenced material: whole blood, taken at baseline. The chain couples TRBV28 to TRBJ2-2, with 9 bases fitting TRBD2. The receptor comes from an adult who was a healthcare worker with PCR-confirmed SARS-CoV-2 infection or an uninfected control (not recorded which). Here the CDR3 reads CASSSSIGLAGLVSGELFF. The CDR3, as DNA: TGTGCCAGCAGCTCCTCTATTGGGCTAGCGGGACTGGTTTCCGGGGAGCTGTTTTTT.